This T cell receptor (beta chain) was obtained from a study of cytomegalovirus exposure and HLA in healthy donors. Whole-study findings and limits: In a later analysis, common viral pathogens appeared linked to several of the most significant clusters.

Germline V CDR1 and CDR2: SGHAT, FQDESV (reference sequence). This CDR3 spans 14 amino acids. The V gene end was trimmed by 5 bases and the J gene end by 4 bases; junction bases not matched to a gene: 5. The PCR was carried out with 60 Vbeta primers and 13 Jbeta primers. Sequencing was performed with immunoSEQ multiplex PCR; in TCRdb, only in-frame clones are kept and a portion is missing. Here the sample spans about 140,000 clones, about 80% being singletons. In regard to this clone: Its antigen is not known.

The sequenced sample was PBMCs. The TCR was taken from a man aged 35 to 55 in good health and CMV-seronegative. The chain links TRBV11-1 to TRBJ2-4, with TRBD1 identical over 7 bases. The DNA of the CDR3 is TGTGCCAGCAGCCCCGGACAGGAGAAAAACATTCAGTACTTC. It translates to CASSPGQEKNIQYF.